The 6 T cell receptor beta chains presented below share a single source sample, sequenced in a study of blood T cell repertoires in COVID-19. TCRdb's copy holds only in-frame clones and misses some; the assay was immunoSEQ multiplex PCR. The repertoire holds about 73,000 clones, with approximately 92% as singletons. The sample taken for sequencing was peripheral blood. The receptors here all came from an elderly man with acute or convalescent COVID-19.

The rearrangement links TRBV19 to TRBJ1-2, with TRBD1 matching over 8 bases. Germline CDR1 LNHDA, CDR2 SQIVND (reference sequence). The CDR3 contains 13 residues. Trimming took 5 bases from V and 4 from J; bases not matched to a gene: 3. The chain's CDR3 is CASSLDRVYGYTF. CDR3 bases: TGTGCCAGTAGTCTGGACAGGGTCTATGGCTACACCTTC.

The gene calls are TRBV11-3 and TRBJ2-5, with D unclear. The CDR3 spans 15 residues. Germline V gene sequence: CDR1 SGHNT, CDR2 YENEEA. V lost 5 bases and J lost 1, with 14 bases in between. Written as DNA, the CDR3 is TGTGCCAGCAGCCCCAAGGCAGGATTCCAAGAGACCCAGTACTTC. Protein product: CASSPKAGFQETQYF.

This clone has just one count. This chain connects TRBV18 to TRBJ2-7; weak D call: TRBD2 (5 bases). The CDR3 has 15 residues. CDR1 and CDR2 from the germline V gene are KGHSH and LQKENI. Deletions cut 3 bases from V and 5 bases from J, with 17 bases between. The CDR3: CASSPLKLVPHEQYF. Written as DNA, the CDR3 is TGTGCCAGCTCACCGCTCAAACTAGTTCCCCACGAGCAGTACTTC.

The chain has TRBV5-4 and TRBJ1-1, with TRBD1 as a possible D gene (6 bases). Trimming cost V 3 bases and J 5 bases, with 17 bases left between them. The V gene's germline CDR1 is SGHNT and CDR2 YYREEE (reference sequence). The CDR3 extends over 15 amino acids. The CDR3, as DNA: TGTGCCAGCAGCTCCCGACAGGTCGGGGGGACTGAAGCTTTCTTT. Translated: CASSSRQVGGTEAFF.

The chain combines TRBV7-6 with TRBJ1-6, with TRBD1 identical over 7 bases. This CDR3 is 15 amino acids long. J gave up 6 bases and V 5 bases, and 7 bases lay outside the gene matches. Germline values: CDR1 SGHVS, CDR2 FNYEAQ. DNA for the CDR3: TGTGCCAGCAGCCCGACTGGGACAGTTAATTCACCCCTCCACTTT. It codes for CASSPTGTVNSPLHF.

The chain links TRBV7-3 to TRBJ1-1, with D perhaps TRBD1 (6 bases). The CDR3 length is 15 residues. The V end was cut by 2 bases, the J end by 3 bases, with 13 bases between. Germline CDR1 and CDR2: SGHTA and FQGTGA. In nucleotides, the CDR3 is TGTGCCAGCAGCTTATCAGGGGATAGGGACACTGAAGCTTTCTTT. Its translation: CASSLSGDRDTEAFF.